One sample yielded the 17 T cell receptor beta chains listed below, sequenced in a study of blood T cell repertoires in COVID-19. Libraries were prepared by immunoSEQ multiplex PCR; TCRdb keeps only in-frame clonotypes and omits some of them. Of about 270,000 clones in the sample, 82% were seen once. The specimen sequenced was peripheral blood. These receptors originate from a woman aged 18-29 years with acute or convalescent COVID-19.

The genes are TRBV30 and TRBJ1-2; D is perhaps TRBD1 (5 bases). CDR1 and CDR2 from the germline V gene are GTSNPN and SVGIG (reference sequence). Trimming shortened V by 4 bases and J by 3 bases, and 12 bases separated the two germline ends. The CDR3 runs 13 residues. The CDR3 DNA reads as TGTGCCTGGACCCCAGGGCCTCACTATGGCTACACCTTC. This codes for CAWTPGPHYGYTF.

This clone was observed once. The chain recombines TRBV30 with TRBJ2-7, with TRBD1 identical over 10 bases. V trimming: 3 bases; J trimming: 5 bases; junction bases outside the gene matches: 10. CDR3 length equals 15 residues. Germline CDR1 and CDR2: GTSNPN and SVGIG (reference sequence). DNA for the CDR3: TGTGCCTGGAGGGGGGGACAGGGGTCGTGGGACGAGCAGTACTTC. Encoded protein: CAWRGGQGSWDEQYF.

The rearrangement joins TRBV3-1 (or the pseudogene TRBV3-2) to TRBJ2-7; 9 bases map to TRBD2. J lost 1 base, V lost 11 bases, and 6 bases had no gene match. The CDR3 length is 13 residues. Germline CDR1 and CDR2: LGHDT and YNNKEL (reference sequence). CDR3 protein: CASGSGRSYEQYF. The CDR3 DNA sequence: TGTGCCTCGGGGAGCGGGAGGTCCTACGAGCAGTACTTC.

The chain employs TRBV6-5 and TRBJ1-2; TRBD1 agrees at 9 bases. Trimming at V came to 2 bases and at J to 5 bases, leaving 6 bases not matched to a gene. The CDR3 runs to 15 residues. Germline values: CDR1 MNHEY, CDR2 SVGAGI. The CDR3 region is CASSYPKGQGYGYTF. The CDR3 nucleotides read TGTGCCAGCAGTTACCCAAAGGGACAGGGTTATGGCTACACCTTC.

The chain carries TRBV5-6 and TRBJ2-7; 8 nucleotides line up with TRBD2. This CDR3 spans 15 amino acids. After removal of 4 bases from V and 2 bases from J, the junction contained 8 bases not matched to a gene. CDR1 is SGHDT, CDR2 YYEEEE, per germline. CDR3 protein: CASSPLAGKAYEQYF. Here the CDR3 DNA reads TGTGCCAGCAGCCCCCTAGCGGGCAAAGCCTACGAGCAGTACTTC.

This clone was recorded a few times. The V and J genes are TRBV19 and TRBJ1-2, with 7 bases matching TRBD1. V dropped 6 bases and J dropped 7; count of bases not matched to a gene: 11. Germline loops: CDR1 LNHDA, CDR2 SQIVND (reference sequence). The CDR3 is made up of 14 amino acids. The CDR3 loop reads CASSLRDRGFGYTF. The CDR3, as DNA: TGTGCCAGTAGCCTAAGGGACAGAGGATTTGGCTACACCTTC.

The gene calls are TRBV9 and TRBJ1-1, with D possibly TRBD1 on 6 matching bases. From germline, CDR1 is SGDLS and CDR2 YYNGEE. V lost 2 bases and J lost 0, with 20 bases in between. The CDR3 runs to 18 residues. In DNA form, the CDR3 reads TGTGCCAGCAGCGTGTCAGGGGCCCCGTTTGGGGTGAACACTGAAGCTTTCTTT. Its protein is CASSVSGAPFGVNTEAFF.

The V gene is TRBV18, the J gene TRBJ2-1; TRBD2 agrees at 9 bases. There are 15 residues in the CDR3. The germline CDR1 and CDR2 sequences are KGHSH and LQKENI. Trimming cost V 2 bases and J 6 bases; bases outside gene matches: 5. CDR3 sequence reads: CASSPSAGGSNEQFF. The CDR3 nucleotides read TGTGCCAGCTCACCAAGCGCGGGGGGGTCCAATGAGCAGTTCTTC.

J is TRBJ1-6 and V is TRBV10-2; 7 bases line up with TRBD1. Trimming removed 6 bases from V and 7 bases from J; junction bases left unmatched: 15. The germline V gene encodes CDR1 WSHSY and CDR2 SAAADI. The CDR3 has 17 amino acids. In DNA form, the CDR3 reads TGCGCCAGCAGCATCAACATAGGGGGCGAGGGGAATTCACCCCTCCACTTT. Translating gives CASSINIGGEGNSPLHF.

This clone was detected a few times. This sequence joins TRBV20-1 and TRBJ1-2; possibly TRBD1 for D (5 bases). CDR1 and CDR2 (germline): DFQATT, SNEGSKA (reference sequence). V was shortened by 7 bases and J by 5 bases, with 11 bases between the two germline ends. The CDR3 spans 11 residues. In DNA form, the CDR3 reads TGCAGTGGAGGGGACTCTTATGGCTACACCTTC. Translating gives CSGGDSYGYTF.

The DNA of the CDR3 is TGTGCCAGCAGCTTACTTGGGCTAGCGAAAAGCCCAGATACGCAGTATTTT. Encoded protein: CASSLLGLAKSPDTQYF. The V call is TRBV5-4, the J call TRBJ2-3, with D perhaps matching TRBD2 (6 bases). Germline V gene sequence: CDR1 SGHNT, CDR2 YYREEE (reference sequence). V was pared by 2 bases and J by 4 bases, with 20 bases between. The CDR3 contains 17 residues.

The J gene is TRBJ2-3, the V gene TRBV18; D may be TRBD2 (5 bases). The germline V gene encodes CDR1 KGHSH and CDR2 LQKENI. The CDR3 loop spans 14 amino acids. V shed 3 bases and J shed 5 bases, with 12 bases lying between them. The CDR3 protein is CASSPVGVEDTQYF. The CDR3 nucleotides are TGTGCCAGCTCACCGGTCGGGGTTGAAGATACGCAGTATTTT.

The V gene is TRBV6-1, the J gene TRBJ2-5; the D gene is possibly TRBD1 (6 bases). In germline, CDR1 is MNHNS, CDR2 SASEGT. V was cut by 2 bases and J by 2 bases, with 18 bases left in between. CDR3 length equals 17 residues. The CDR3 loop is CASSELIFGTRQETQYF. CDR3 coding DNA: TGTGCCAGCAGTGAACTCATTTTTGGGACACGTCAAGAGACCCAGTACTTC.

This clone turned up a few times. This chain links TRBV2 with TRBJ2-1; a possible D gene is TRBD1 (6 bases). The germline V gene encodes CDR1 SNHLY and CDR2 FYNNEI. Trimming removed 7 bases at V and 9 bases at J, with 22 bases between. The CDR3 spans 15 residues. The CDR3 nucleotides are TGTGCCAGCACCCCACAGGCAACATTCAGGGGTGAGCAGTTCTTC. Protein product: CASTPQATFRGEQFF.

The V and J genes are TRBV12-3 or TRBV12-4 and TRBJ1-2; D gene ambiguous. CDR3 size: 13 residues. Trimming removed 7 bases from V and 4 bases from J, with 13 bases in between. The CDR3 sequence: CASTNTESYGYTF. The CDR3 coding sequence is TGTGCCAGCACCAACACCGAAAGCTATGGCTACACCTTC.

This clone was picked up one time. V is TRBV28 and J is TRBJ2-7, with 8 bases that match TRBD1. The CDR3 is 17 amino acids. Germline V CDR1 and CDR2: MDHEN, SYDVKM. J lost 2 bases, V lost 7 bases, and 16 bases had no gene match. The CDR3 is CASTMTRTGKVTYEQYF. The DNA for the CDR3 is TGTGCCAGCACCATGACTCGGACAGGGAAAGTGACCTACGAGCAGTACTTC.

The rearrangement links TRBV6-5 to TRBJ2-2, with 13 nucleotides matching TRBD2. This CDR3 spans 15 amino acids. The J segment lost 3 bases and the V segment lost 6 bases, leaving 1 base of the junction unmatched. Germline-derived CDR1 and CDR2 are MNHEY and SVGAGI. This chain's CDR3 is CASSGLAGDTGELFF. The CDR3 nucleotides are TGTGCCAGCAGCGGACTAGCGGGGGACACCGGGGAGCTGTTTTTT.